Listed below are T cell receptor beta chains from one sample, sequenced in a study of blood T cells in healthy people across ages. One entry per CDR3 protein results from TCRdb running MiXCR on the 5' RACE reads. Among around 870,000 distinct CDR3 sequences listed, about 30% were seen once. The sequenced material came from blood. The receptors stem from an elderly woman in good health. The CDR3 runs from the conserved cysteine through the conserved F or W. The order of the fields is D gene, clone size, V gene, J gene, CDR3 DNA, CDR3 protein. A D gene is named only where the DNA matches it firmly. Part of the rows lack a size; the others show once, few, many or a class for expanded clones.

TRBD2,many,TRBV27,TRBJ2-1,TGTGCCAGCCGGAGAGGGACTAGCGGGGCGTATGAGCAGTTCTTC,CASRRGTSGAYEQFF
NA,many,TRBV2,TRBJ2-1,TGTGCCAGCAGTGAAGTGTGGGGGAGCTCCTACAATGAGCAGTTCTTC,CASSEVWGSSYNEQFF
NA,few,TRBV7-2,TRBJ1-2,TGTGCCAGCACCCCAGGAGTGGGCTATGGCTACACCTTC,CASTPGVGYGYTF
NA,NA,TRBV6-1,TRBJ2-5,TGTGCCAGCAGTGTATCCCGAATGCCAAAGGACTTC,CASSVSRMPKDF
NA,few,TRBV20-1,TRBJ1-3,TGCAGTGCTAGGATCGGACCGTCCCAGGGCACCATATATTTT,CSARIGPSQGTIYF
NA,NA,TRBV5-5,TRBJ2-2,TGTGCCAGCAGGTCCGGGTCCATGAACACCGGGGAGCGGTTTTTT,CASRSGSMNTGERFF
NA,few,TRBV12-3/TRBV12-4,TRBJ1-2,TGTGCCAGCAGTTTAAACGGCGGGCCAACCTCTTTGCCCTACTATGGCTACACCTTC,CASSLNGGPTSLPYYGYTF
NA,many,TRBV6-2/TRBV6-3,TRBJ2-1,TGTGCCAGCAGTCATAGCCCCAATGAGCAGTTCTTC,CASSHSPNEQFF
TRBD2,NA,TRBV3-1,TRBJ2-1,TGTGCCAGCAGCCACCCTAGCGGGAGGCTGGGCAATGAGCAGTTCTTC,CASSHPSGRLGNEQFF
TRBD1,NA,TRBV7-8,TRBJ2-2,TGTGCCAGCAGCCGGGACAGATACGGCGGGGAGCTGTTTTTT,CASSRDRYGGELFF
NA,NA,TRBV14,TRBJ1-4,TGTGCCAGCAGCCAAGATGAGGCAACTGGAGGTGAAAAACTGTTTTTT,CASSQDEATGGEKLFF
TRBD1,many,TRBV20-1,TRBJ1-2,TGCAGTGCTAGGGGACAGAACTATGGCTACACCTTC,CSARGQNYGYTF
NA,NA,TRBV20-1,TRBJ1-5,TGCAGTGCTCCAACCGTGGTAGGGGCCAATCAGCCCCAGCATTTT,CSAPTVVGANQPQHF
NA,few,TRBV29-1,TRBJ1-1,TGCAGCGCTGACCGGGGGGGGGCTGAAGCTTTCTTT,CSADRGGAEAFF
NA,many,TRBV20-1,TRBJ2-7,TGCAGTGCTAGCCCCTCCTGGGACATCTCCGAGCAGTACTTC,CSASPSWDISEQYF
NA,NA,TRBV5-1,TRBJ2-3,TGCGCCAGCAGCCAGGGGATGTTCAGCACAGATACGCAGTATTTT,CASSQGMFSTDTQYF
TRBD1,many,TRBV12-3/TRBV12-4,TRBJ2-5,TGTGCCAGCAGTTTTAATGGACAGGGAGAGACCCAGTACTTC,CASSFNGQGETQYF
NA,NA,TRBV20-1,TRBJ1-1,TGCAGTGTAGCAGGGGAAACTGAAGCTTTCTTT,CSVAGETEAFF
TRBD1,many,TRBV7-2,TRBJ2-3,TGTGCCAGCAGCTGGACAGGGGGATTTGGCACAGATACGCAGTATTTT,CASSWTGGFGTDTQYF
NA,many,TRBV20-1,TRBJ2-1,TGCAGTGCTCCTTGGAGCGCCAACATTCGTGGGAATGAGCAGTTCTTC,CSAPWSANIRGNEQFF
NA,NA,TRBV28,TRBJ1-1,TGTGCCAGCAGTTTATTAGGGACCCAGCCTGAAGCTTTCTTT,CASSLLGTQPEAFF
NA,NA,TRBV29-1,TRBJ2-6,TGCAGCGTTTTGGGCCGGACCCGGGAGTCTGGGGCCAACGTCCTGACTTTC,CSVLGRTRESGANVLTF
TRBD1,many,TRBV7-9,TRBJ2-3,TGTGCCAGCAGCTTAGGAGGGGGCAGGGTTACAGATACGCAGTATTTT,CASSLGGGRVTDTQYF
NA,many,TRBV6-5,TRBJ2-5,TGTGCCTCTCAGGGGAGAGAGACCCAGTACTTC,CASQGRETQYF
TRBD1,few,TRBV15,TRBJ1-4,TGTGCCACCAGCAGAGGGGGACAGGGTACTAATGAAAAACTGTTTTTT,CATSRGGQGTNEKLFF
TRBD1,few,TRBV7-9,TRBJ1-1,TGTGCCAGCAGCGCACCTGGGCAGGGGGCGAACACTGAAGCTTTCTTT,CASSAPGQGANTEAFF
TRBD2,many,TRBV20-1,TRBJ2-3,TGCAGTGCTCCTCGGGGGGGAAGAGATACGCAGTATTTT,CSAPRGGRDTQYF
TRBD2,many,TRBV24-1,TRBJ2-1,TGTGCCACCAGTGATTTAGGGCGGGGGGCCTACAATGAGCAGTTCTTC,CATSDLGRGAYNEQFF
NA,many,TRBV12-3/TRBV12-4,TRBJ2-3,TGTGCCAGCAGTTCCCCCACGGGAGCGGATACGCAGTATTTT,CASSSPTGADTQYF
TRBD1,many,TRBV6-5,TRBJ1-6,TGTGCCACCCGTGGCGACAGGGAGGCTTCACCCCTCCACTTT,CATRGDREASPLHF
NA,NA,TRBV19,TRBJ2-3,TGTGCCAGTAGTGACGGGAAAAGGGAAACAGATACGCAGTATTTT,CASSDGKRETDTQYF
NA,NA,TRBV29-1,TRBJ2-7,TGCAGCGCCGGGATGTCATCCTACGAGCAGTACTTC,CSAGMSSYEQYF
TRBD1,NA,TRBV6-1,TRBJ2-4,TGTGCCAGCAAGGGGACAGATACAGTAGCCAAAAGCATTCAGTACTTC,CASKGTDTVAKSIQYF
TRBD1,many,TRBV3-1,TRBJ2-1,TGTGCCAGCAGCCGCGGGACAGGGGCCAATGAGCAGTTCTTC,CASSRGTGANEQFF
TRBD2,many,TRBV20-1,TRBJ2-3,TGCAGTGCCCCCCAGCGGGGCATAAGCACAGATACGCAGTATTTT,CSAPQRGISTDTQYF
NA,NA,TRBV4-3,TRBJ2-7,TGCGCCAGCAGCCAAGATAGGGATAGTTCGGACGAGCAGTACTTC,CASSQDRDSSDEQYF
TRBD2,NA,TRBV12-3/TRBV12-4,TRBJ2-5,TGTGCCGGCAGTGATAGCGGGGGGGCGGTTTCAGAGCAGTACTTC,CAGSDSGGAVSEQYF
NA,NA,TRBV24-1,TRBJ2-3,TGTGCCACCAGGGAAACCGGGGCGACAGATACGCAGTATTTT,CATRETGATDTQYF
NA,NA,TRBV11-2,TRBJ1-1,TGTGCCAGCAGCTTAAGGTGGAGTCTCTACACTGAAGCTTTCTTT,CASSLRWSLYTEAFF
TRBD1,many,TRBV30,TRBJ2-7,TGTGCCTGGAGCTTCGGGACAGGGCTCGAGCAGTACTTC,CAWSFGTGLEQYF